A single sample gave rise to the 6 T cell receptor beta chains below, sequenced in a study of blood T cell repertoires in COVID-19. Profiled with immunoSEQ multiplex PCR; TCRdb holds only in-frame clones, not every one. The sample lists around 300,000 clones; about 85% were seen once. Input material: PBMCs or T cells enriched from blood (not recorded which). These receptors were obtained from a woman aged 50 to 65 who had recovered from COVID-19.

This chain links TRBV24-1 with TRBJ2-3; no firm D call. The length of the CDR3 is 16 residues. V lost 5 bases, J lost 0 bases, and 14 bases lay in between. Germline CDR1 reads KGHDR; CDR2 reads SFDVKD. The CDR3 reads CATSGRSQTSTDTQYF. The CDR3 coding sequence is TGTGCCACCAGTGGGCGTAGTCAGACTAGCACAGATACGCAGTATTTT.

The chain couples TRBV30 to TRBJ2-3, with 7 positions matching TRBD1. The germline V gene has CDR1 GTSNPN and CDR2 SVGIG (reference sequence). The CDR3 runs 15 residues. The V and J ends lost 2 bases and 3 bases, in that order; junction bases with no gene match: 8. The CDR3 loop reads CAWSQGGGRTDTQYF. The CDR3 DNA reads TGTGCCTGGAGTCAAGGGGGCGGACGGACAGATACGCAGTATTTT.

This sequence joins TRBV6-6 and TRBJ2-3; 8 nucleotides align to TRBD1. From germline, CDR1 is MNHNY and CDR2 SVGAGI (reference sequence). This CDR3 spans 16 amino acids. V lost 6 bases and J lost 0; bases outside the gene matches: 8. CDR3 sequence reads: CASSRTGGGSTDTQYF. The CDR3 coding sequence is TGTGCCAGCAGCCGCACAGGGGGTGGAAGCACAGATACGCAGTATTTT.

The chain joins TRBV28 to TRBJ1-1; the D is unclear. The length of the CDR3 is 16 residues. V gave up 7 bases and J gave up 4 bases, with 22 bases separating them. CDR1 is MDHEN and CDR2 is SYDVKM in the germline V gene. As DNA, the CDR3 is TGTGCCAGCAATTCCGGGCCGGAATTGAGGGCCACTGAAGCTTTCTTT. Translating gives CASNSGPELRATEAFF. Looking up the rest from reference TRBV28 and TRBJ1-1 gives the full variable domain: DVKVTQSSRYLVKRTGEKVFLECVQDMDHENMFWYRQDPGLGLRLIYFSYDVKMKEKGDIPEGYSVSREKKERFSLILESASTNQTSMYLCASNSGPELRATEAFFGQGTRLTVV.

This clone was recorded a few times. The CDR3 DNA follows: TGTGCCAGCAGCCAGACTGGTTACGAGCAGTACTTC. Encoded protein: CASSQTGYEQYF. The J gene is TRBJ2-7, the V gene TRBV27; D is undetermined. Trimming left V 6 bases short and J 4 bases short, with 10 bases between. Germline CDR1 and CDR2: MNHEY and SMNVEV (reference sequence). The CDR3 has 12 residues.

CDR3 in amino acids: CASSLGQGLGQPQHF. The CDR3, as DNA: TGCGCCAGCAGCTTAGGACAGGGTCTGGGACAGCCCCAGCATTTT. This sequence joins TRBV5-1 and TRBJ1-5, with 8 bases lining up with TRBD1. Germline V lookup: CDR1 SGHRS, CDR2 YFSETQ. The CDR3 has 15 amino acids. V was clipped by 2 bases and J by 7 bases; unmatched bases: 8.